This entry features one T cell receptor beta chain sequence. Trimming took off 4 bases at V and 9 bases at J, with 10 bases between the two ends. The CDR3 spans 12 residues. CDR1 is MNHEY and CDR2 is SVGAGI in the germline V gene. These data come from a study of T cells in Graves' hyperthyroidism and ophthalmopathy. TCR beta CDR3 regions were amplified from RNA. Primed by the HTBI set, a first-round RT-PCR was run on the TCR CDR3. TCRdb reanalysed the multiplex PCR reads using MiXCR and keeps one entry per CDR3 protein. The sample lists about 360,000 distinct CDR3 sequences, approximately 12% seen once, with less than 25% in the top ten.

The sequence was collected from a man aged 25 to 45 with Graves' hyperthyroidism that later progressed to Graves' ophthalmopathy. The sequenced sample was blood. The gene calls are TRBV6-5 and TRBJ2-4; D is possibly TRBD1 (5 bases). This chain's CDR3 is CASSSQGLIQYF. The CDR3 DNA reads as TGTGCCAGCAGTTCTCAGGGTCTCATTCAGTACTTC.